This T cell receptor (beta chain) was sequenced during a study of tumor and adjacent non-tumor tissue in lung cancer. RNA was extracted from bulk tissue without any cell sorting. A modified ARM-PCR protocol with three rounds of nested PCR amplified TCRbeta. TCRdb reprocessed the multiplex PCR reads with MiXCR, giving one entry per CDR3 protein. The table shows around 210,000 distinct CDR3 sequences, with less than 80% occurring only once. This clonotype was obtained from a man aged 55 to 70 with non-small cell lung cancer. Sequenced sample: lung tumor tissue.

Here the CDR3 DNA reads TGTGCCAGCAGCCTGACAGGGGACCATTATGGCTACACCTTC. Residues: CASSLTGDHYGYTF. The chain is built from TRBV5-6 and TRBJ1-2; 8 bases align to TRBD1. V lost 4 bases, J lost 5 bases, and 7 bases stayed unmatched. The CDR3 sequence is 14 residues long. Germline V CDR1 and CDR2: SGHDT, YYEEEE.